The 17 T cell receptor beta chains below were found in one sample sequenced in a study of CD8+ T cells in alopecia areata. cDNA reverse transcribed from extracted RNA served as the sequencing template. Measured with immunoSEQ multiplex PCR; TCRdb has only the in-frame clones, and not every one. The sample has approximately 100,000 clones, 60% seen once. Treatment indicated: oral pan-JAK inhibitor, 5-10 mg twice daily. This sample comprised CD8+ T cells sorted from blood, obtained at roughly week 58, from a patient treated with tofacitinib. These receptors were taken from a human donor with alopecia areata.

This sequence joins TRBV9 and TRBJ2-7; 10 positions match TRBD1. V shed 4 bases, J shed 2 bases, and the junction held 3 bases outside the gene matches. CDR1 is SGDLS and CDR2 is YYNGEE in the germline V gene. CDR3 length: 14 amino acids. The chain's CDR3 is CASSPGTGAYEQYF. The CDR3 DNA sequence: TGTGCCAGCAGCCCCGGGACAGGGGCCTACGAGCAGTACTTC.

V and J are TRBV4-1 and TRBJ1-1; no clear D. This CDR3 has 15 residues. Germline assignment: CDR1 MGHRA and CDR2 YSYEKL. V was cut by 7 bases and J by 0 bases, with 15 bases left in between. The CDR3 DNA reads as TGCGCCAGCACCCTCCAAACCGCTTTGAACACTGAAGCTTTCTTT. It specifies CASTLQTALNTEAFF.

This clone was observed a handful of times. This chain's CDR3 is CSVEFKGADGYTF. The DNA for the CDR3 is TGCAGCGTTGAATTTAAGGGGGCTGATGGCTACACCTTC. The V call is TRBV29-1, the J call TRBJ1-2; the match to TRBD1 covers 7 bases. Trimming removed 2 bases from V and 6 bases from J; junction bases left unmatched: 6. This CDR3 region has 13 residues. The germline gives CDR1 SQVTM, CDR2 ANQGSEA.

The genes are TRBV27 and TRBJ2-2, with a tentative D call TRBD1 (5 bases). This CDR3 contains 12 residues. The V and J ends lost 6 bases and 7 bases respectively, with 9 bases between them. Looked up from germline, CDR1 is MNHEY and CDR2 is SMNVEV (reference sequence). The CDR3 DNA sequence: TGTGCCAGCAGAGGGGCGGTCGGGGAGCTGTTTTTT. Translated: CASRGAVGELFF.

In this sample, this clone turned up a few times. The rearrangement joins TRBV29-1 to TRBJ2-1; possible D gene TRBD2, 5 bases. This CDR3 contains 12 residues. The V end lost 4 bases, the J end lost 8 bases, and 12 bases lay between the germline ends. Germline assignment: CDR1 SQVTM and CDR2 ANQGSEA. The CDR3 region is CSVAGVGDEQFF. CDR3 DNA: TGCAGCGTTGCTGGGGTCGGGGATGAGCAGTTCTTC.

This clone came up a few times. The rearrangement links TRBV30 to TRBJ1-6, with 10 positions matching TRBD1. CDR3 length equals 14 residues. V lost 7 bases to trimming and J lost 9 bases; unmatched junction nucleotides: 9. Germline lookup yields CDR1 GTSNPN and CDR2 SVGIG (reference sequence). The CDR3 here is CASTGTGALSPLHF. CDR3 bases: TGTGCCTCTACCGGGACAGGGGCCCTTTCACCCCTCCACTTT.

The chain has TRBV7-9 and TRBJ1-5, with 7 bases fitting TRBD1. The CDR3 loop spans 16 amino acids. The germline V gene encodes CDR1 SEHNR and CDR2 FQNEAQ (reference sequence). J gave up 4 bases and V 4 bases, and 10 bases lay outside the gene matches. The CDR3 DNA sequence: TGTGCCAGCAGCTCCTCCCGGGACAGCCGAAATCAGCCCCAGCATTTT. Its protein is CASSSSRDSRNQPQHF.

Only a few counts were recorded for this clone. Other DNA sequences in this specimen translate into the identical CDR3. The chain has TRBV6-5 and TRBJ2-1, with no clear D. There are 12 residues in the CDR3. The V end lost 5 bases, the J end lost 4 bases, and 6 bases lay between the germline ends. The germline gives CDR1 MNHEY, CDR2 SVGAGI. This chain's CDR3 is CASSRPYNEQFF. The CDR3 region has the DNA TGTGCCAGCAGTCGACCGTACAATGAGCAGTTCTTC.

This clone was seen a handful of times. The chain has TRBV14 and TRBJ2-3, with D uncertain. This CDR3 region has 12 residues. From germline, CDR1 is SGHDN and CDR2 FVKESK. Deletions cut 0 bases from V and 7 bases from J, with 5 bases between. This CDR3 is CASSQDANTQYF. In nucleotides, the CDR3 is TGTGCCAGCAGCCAAGATGCAAATACGCAGTATTTT.

This chain connects TRBV15 to TRBJ1-1; no firm D call. CDR3 length: 18 amino acids. CDR1 LNHNV and CDR2 YYDKDF come from the germline V gene (reference sequence). The V end lost 3 bases, the J end lost 4 bases, and 24 bases lay between the germline ends. For the CDR3, the DNA is TGTGCCACCAGCAGTCAACAAAATGGGCCCTCCTGGTTCACTGAAGCTTTCTTT. As protein: CATSSQQNGPSWFTEAFF.

The V call is TRBV7-9, the J call TRBJ2-5; 8 nucleotides line up with TRBD2. This CDR3 contains 15 residues. CDR1 SEHNR and CDR2 FQNEAQ come from the germline V gene (reference sequence). The J segment lost 6 bases and the V segment lost 4 bases, leaving 10 bases of the junction unmatched. The CDR3 here is CASSSSGGDLKTQYF. The DNA of the CDR3 is TGTGCCAGCAGCTCCTCCGGGGGGGACCTAAAGACCCAGTACTTC.

V and J are TRBV2 and TRBJ1-1, with D perhaps matching TRBD1 (6 bases). From germline, CDR1 is SNHLY and CDR2 FYNNEI. Trimming left V 4 bases short and J 1 base short, with 10 bases between. CDR3 length: 14 amino acids. The CDR3 DNA reads as TGTGCCAGCAGTGTCAGGGGACCGAACACTGAAGCTTTCTTT. This gives the protein CASSVRGPNTEAFF.

The rearrangement joins TRBV6-5 to TRBJ2-3; 9 bases align to TRBD2. Germline trimming cut 2 bases from V and 4 bases from J; bases unmatched to any gene: 4. Per germline, CDR1 MNHEY and CDR2 SVGAGI. The CDR3 contains 15 residues. In DNA, the CDR3 is TGTGCCAGCAGTTACAGGCGGGGGGGGGCAGATACGCAGTATTTT. Its protein product is CASSYRRGGADTQYF.

The chain combines TRBV29-1 with TRBJ2-5; 9 nucleotides line up with TRBD1. Germline CDR1 SQVTM, CDR2 ANQGSEA. This CDR3 contains 14 residues. The junction had 1 base not matched to a gene; V was cut back by 1 base and J by 1 base. CDR3 sequence: CSVEGTGVQETQYF. CDR3 DNA: TGCAGCGTTGAAGGGACAGGGGTCCAAGAGACCCAGTACTTC.

The CDR3 is CASSLEDYVYNEQFF. In DNA form, the CDR3 reads TGCGCCAGCAGCTTGGAGGACTATGTCTACAATGAGCAGTTCTTC. The rearrangement uses TRBV5-1 and TRBJ2-1; TRBD2 is a possible D gene (6 bases). From germline, CDR1 is SGHRS and CDR2 YFSETQ. The CDR3 spans 15 residues. V gave up 0 bases and J gave up 3 bases, with 10 bases separating them.

In its sample, this clone was seen a few times. The rearrangement uses TRBV19 and TRBJ2-4, with D uncertain. V was shortened by 1 base and J by 6 bases, with 13 bases between the two germline ends. The CDR3 is 15 residues long. Germline V gene data show CDR1 as LNHDA and CDR2 as SQIVND (reference sequence). The CDR3 region is CASSIVNSRSNIQYF. CDR3 bases: TGTGCCAGTAGTATAGTCAACAGCCGATCAAACATTCAGTACTTC.

In nucleotides, the CDR3 is TGTGCCAGCAGTTACTCGGACAGGGATAACACTGAAGCTTTCTTT. Protein product: CASSYSDRDNTEAFF. The chain couples TRBV6-5 to TRBJ1-1; 8 bases map to TRBD1. The junction had 2 bases not matched to a gene; V was cut back by 0 bases and J by 2 bases. This CDR3 has 15 amino acids. Germline assignment: CDR1 MNHEY and CDR2 SVGAGI.